This is a list of T cell receptor beta chains from one sample in a study of T cell repertoires in cytomegalovirus infection. Their recognized antigens are unknown. TCRdb analysed the reads with MiXCR anew, one entry per CDR3 protein. The table records more than 250,000 distinct CDR3 sequences, 20% to 25% of them present only once. The material was cultured PBMCs, obtained from culture after CMV antigen stimulation. The receptors derive from a human donor in good health (CMV status not recorded). Some clones in this sample may be carry-over from other donors' samples. CDR3s include the opening cysteine and the closing phenylalanine or tryptophan.

v_gene,CDR3aa
TRBV25-1,CASSEYTSGSFTVF
TRBV5-1,CASSLGTNQETQYF
TRBV6-2/TRBV6-3,CASSNPTSGIRDTQYF
TRBV3-1,CASSQKTLGAGGGKAFF
TRBV7-3,CASSPTRGRVQYF
TRBV5-6,CASSLEYTRETQYF
TRBV6-6,CASSYSFGTDTQYF
TRBV5-1,CASSFSTGEETQYF
TRBV4-3,CASSRGLQTSGANVLTF
TRBV20-1,CSARDQRRMSSYNEQFF
TRBV28,CASSSQGQGQETQYF
TRBV20-1,CSARTGFYNEQFF
TRBV4-1,CASSQGATYEQYF
TRBV12-3/TRBV12-4,CASGGAGGAGANVLTF
TRBV9,CASSVNTGKGNTIYF
TRBV7-2,CASSRQVSPLHF
TRBV20-1,CSARQFLRATDTQYF
TRBV4-2,CASSQEAGVSYNEQFF
TRBV20-1,CSASGGGGAGGYEQYF
TRBV6-2/TRBV6-3,CASSYSGQGREQYF
TRBV7-9,CASSLPGLAGGRETQYF
TRBV19,CASSGLAGGKEQFF
TRBV28,CASRLGTAGPNQPQHF
TRBV7-8,CASQYLTVGETQYF
TRBV7-4,CASSLEGGPWDTEAFF
TRBV6-2/TRBV6-3,CASSYESRGLDYEQYF
TRBV19,CASGLGSGRYGYTF
TRBV27,CASSLLRAGGRDEQFF
TRBV20-1,CSALAGPPRGNEQFF
TRBV7-2,CASSLELAGGRETQYF
TRBV7-2,CASSLRRTGRTEAFF
TRBV7-2,CASSFRNSPLHF
TRBV7-2,CASSLSRGAHGYTF
TRBV20-1,CSARDASGRTDTQYF
TRBV20-1,CSAYIEGVGNQPQHF
TRBV6-2/TRBV6-3,CASSYYSQGGTSSYNEQFF
TRBV7-8,CASSLSGTGVRNTEAFF
TRBV7-2,CASSLLARGNSPLHF
TRBV12-3/TRBV12-4,CASSRLGSTGDQYF
TRBV7-2,CASSLDPPGRVEAFF
TRBV6-5,CASSFDLNYGYTF
TRBV11-2,CASVGASGANVLTF
TRBV6-5,CASTVLRGQVNGYTF